This TCR beta chain was observed in a study of blood T cell repertoires in COVID-19. Across the whole study: The United States, Italy and Spain provided the acute and convalescent COVID-19 samples. T cells, B-cell-depleted T cells, or PBMCs supplied cDNA or gDNA.

Participants' own reports of clinical history determined their cohort assignment. J gave up 3 bases and V 4 bases, and 10 bases lay outside the gene matches. CDR3 length: 18 amino acids. The germline V gene encodes CDR1 SGHRS and CDR2 YFSETQ. Per the authors' pipeline: How many nucleated cells were present was estimated from reference gene primer amplification. Clones were read by immunoSEQ multiplex PCR, and TCRdb kept only the in-frame ones, dropping some. V and J calls and clone size are copied from that table; D and trimming were computed from the DNA. Found here are 300,000 to 450,000 clones, about 90% of them singletons; the top ten hold approximately 0.93%.

The V and J genes are TRBV5-1 and TRBJ2-2; 12 positions match TRBD2. Sequencing input: PBMCs or T cells enriched from blood (not recorded which). This sequence originates from a woman aged 30 to 39 who had recovered from COVID-19. CDR3 in DNA: TGCGCCAGCAGCCGGGCCCCTAGCGGGGGGGTAGACACCGGGGAGCTGTTTTTT. As protein: CASSRAPSGGVDTGELFF.